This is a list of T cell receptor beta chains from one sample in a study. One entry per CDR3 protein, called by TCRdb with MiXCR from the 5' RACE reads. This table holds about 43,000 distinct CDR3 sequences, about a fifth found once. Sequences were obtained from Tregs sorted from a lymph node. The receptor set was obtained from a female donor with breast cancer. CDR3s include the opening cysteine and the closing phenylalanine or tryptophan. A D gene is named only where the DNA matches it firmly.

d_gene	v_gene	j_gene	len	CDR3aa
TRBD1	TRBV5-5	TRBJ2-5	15	CASSFGTGGQETQYF
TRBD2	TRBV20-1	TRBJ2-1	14	CSVLAYSGRNEQFF
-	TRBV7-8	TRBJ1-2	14	CTSNSGFLSDGYTF
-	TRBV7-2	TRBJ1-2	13	CASSLYAGTGYTF
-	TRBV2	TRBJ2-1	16	CASSKIGVSSYSEQFF
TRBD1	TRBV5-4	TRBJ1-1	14	CASSRDRGNTEAFF
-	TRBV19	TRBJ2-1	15	CASSIAGLGNNEQFF
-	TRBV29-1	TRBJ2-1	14	CSVDSVGSYNEQFF
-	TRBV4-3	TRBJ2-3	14	CASSQVGDTDTQYF
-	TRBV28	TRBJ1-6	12	CASTFRNSPLHF
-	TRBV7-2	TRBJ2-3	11	CASSRADTQYF
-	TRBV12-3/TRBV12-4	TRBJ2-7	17	CASRTRRGQGISYEQYF
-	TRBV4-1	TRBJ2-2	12	CASSPVHGELFF
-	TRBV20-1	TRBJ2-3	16	CSARHRDRGDTDTQYF
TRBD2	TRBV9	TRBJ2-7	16	CASSASGTSPSYEQYF
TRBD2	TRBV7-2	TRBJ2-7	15	CASSLGRGRSYEQYF
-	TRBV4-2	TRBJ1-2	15	CASSQAPGLNYGYTF
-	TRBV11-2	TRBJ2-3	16	CASSSPPGKLTDTQYF
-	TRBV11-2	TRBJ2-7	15	CASSLNRVTGYEQYF
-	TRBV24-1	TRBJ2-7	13	CATSETETYEQYF
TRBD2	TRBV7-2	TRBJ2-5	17	CASSPRRLADYQETQYF
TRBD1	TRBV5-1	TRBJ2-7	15	CASSWTGANLYEQYF
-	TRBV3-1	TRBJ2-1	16	CASSLPLGSSYNEQFF
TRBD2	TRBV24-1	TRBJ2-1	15	CATSEDLLADNEQFF
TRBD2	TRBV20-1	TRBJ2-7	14	CSARLATSSYEQYF
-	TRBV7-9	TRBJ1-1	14	CASSLGHGNTEAFF
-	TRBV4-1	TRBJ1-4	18	CASSQVGDTLRTNEKLFF
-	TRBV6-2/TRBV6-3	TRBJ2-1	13	CASSSYTHNEQFF
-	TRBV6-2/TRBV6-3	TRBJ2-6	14	CASSYSSGANVLTF
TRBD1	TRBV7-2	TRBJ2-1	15	CASRPDRGSYNEQFF
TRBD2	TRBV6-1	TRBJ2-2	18	CASSDSPLAAANTGELFF
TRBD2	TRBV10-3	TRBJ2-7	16	CAISETRLAGAYEQYF
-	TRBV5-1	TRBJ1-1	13	CASSLAGPAEAFF
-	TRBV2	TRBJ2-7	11	CASTPLYEQYF
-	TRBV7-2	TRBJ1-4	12	CASSLRGGYLFF
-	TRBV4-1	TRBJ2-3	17	CASSQESLRYRTDTQYF
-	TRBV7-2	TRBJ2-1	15	CASSKQSLTYNEQFF
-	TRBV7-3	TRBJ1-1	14	CASSRQQGYTEAFF
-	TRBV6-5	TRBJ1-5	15	CASSYSSQPHQPQHF
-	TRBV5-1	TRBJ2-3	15	CASSTRQALTDTQYF
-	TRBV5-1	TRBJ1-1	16	CASSSLGQGSGTEAFF
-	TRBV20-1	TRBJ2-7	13	CSASGKDTYEQYF
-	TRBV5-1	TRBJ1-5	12	CASIGSNQPQHF
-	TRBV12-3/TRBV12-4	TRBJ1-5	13	CASSKDGNQPQHF
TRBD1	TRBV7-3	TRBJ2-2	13	CASSDRVTGELFF
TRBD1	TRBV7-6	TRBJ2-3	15	CASSRGTGITDTQYF
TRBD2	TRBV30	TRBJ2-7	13	CAWTSGSSYEQYF
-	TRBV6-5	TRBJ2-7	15	CASSYSNYNSYEQYF
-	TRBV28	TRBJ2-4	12	CASSAGWNIQYF
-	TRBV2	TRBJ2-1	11	CAFDGNNEQFF
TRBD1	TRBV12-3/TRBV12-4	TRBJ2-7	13	CASNRQGSNEQYF
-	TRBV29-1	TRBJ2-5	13	CSVAGTRGETQYF
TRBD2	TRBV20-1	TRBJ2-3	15	CSAPPAGGRTDTQYF